The 18 T cell receptor beta chains below were found in one sample sequenced in a study of T cell clonotyping in hematopoietic cell transplantation. Indicated time point: recipient sample about 28 days before transplant, after cytoreduction. The repertoire was sequenced with immunoSEQ multiplex PCR; TCRdb's copy has only in-frame clones and lacks some. The sample has about 10,000 clones; over 75% are singletons. Sequenced here: peripheral blood mononuclear cells, sampled before stem cell transplant. These receptors originate from a woman aged 55-75 years with acute myeloid leukemia. Some clones in this sample may be carry-over from other donors' samples.

The chain uses TRBV19 and TRBJ2-5, with 9 nucleotides matching TRBD1. J gave up 5 bases and V 9 bases, and 10 bases lay outside the gene matches. The CDR3 runs 14 residues. Germline CDR1 and CDR2: LNHDA and SQIVND (reference sequence). The CDR3 loop reads CASRQGGDVETQYF. The CDR3 DNA sequence: TGTGCCAGCAGACAGGGGGGAGATGTGGAGACCCAGTACTTC.

V is TRBV15 and J is TRBJ1-1; no clear D gene. Germline CDR1 LNHNV, CDR2 YYDKDF (reference sequence). The CDR3 is 14 amino acids. Trimming left V 1 base short and J 8 bases short, with 14 bases between. CDR3 sequence (DNA): TGTGCCACCAGCAGAGTAACCGTCCCCCCCGAAGCTTTCTTT. Its translation: CATSRVTVPPEAFF.

The chain combines TRBV30 with TRBJ2-3, with D tentatively TRBD2 (5 bases). CDR3 length: 15 residues. Germline values: CDR1 GTSNPN, CDR2 SVGIG (reference sequence). Between the trimmed V and J ends, which lost 0 bases and 2 bases, there was a span of 12 bases. This CDR3 is CAWSVAGNPTDTQYF. The DNA of the CDR3 is TGTGCCTGGAGTGTAGCCGGGAACCCCACAGATACGCAGTATTTT.

About this clone: The junction and the germline gene differ at one end; a read error may be behind it. The chain uses TRBV7-6 and TRBJ1-1; D is unclear. The CDR3 runs 13 residues. Germline V gene lookup returns CDR1 SGHVS and CDR2 FNYEAQ. Here the CDR3 DNA reads TGTGCCGGCAGCTTTCTTAGTAACACTGAAGCTTTCTTT. Its translation is CAGSFLSNTEAFF. Full variable domain (missing parts from reference TRBV7-6 and TRBJ1-1): GAGVSQSPRYKVTKRGQDVALRCDPISGHVSLYWYRQALGQGPEFLTYFNYEAQQDKSGLPNDRFSAERPEGSISTLTIQRTEQRDSAMYRCAGSFLSNTEAFFGQGTRLTVV.

The V and J genes are TRBV30 and TRBJ2-5; TRBD2 might be the D (6 bases). CDR1 is GTSNPN, CDR2 SVGIG, per germline (reference sequence). The CDR3 loop spans 13 amino acids. V lost 3 bases and J lost 4, with 12 bases in between. The CDR3 is CAWSETSGETQYF. As DNA, the CDR3 is TGTGCCTGGAGCGAGACTAGTGGAGAGACCCAGTACTTC.

The V and J genes are TRBV6-5 and TRBJ1-5; a weak D match, TRBD1 (6 bases). Per the germline V gene, CDR1 is MNHEY and CDR2 is SVGAGI. CDR3 length: 15 residues. Deletions cut 1 base from V and 5 bases from J, with 12 bases between. CDR3 amino acids: CASSYLPGEDQPQHF. The DNA of the CDR3 is TGTGCCAGCAGTTACTTGCCAGGGGAAGATCAGCCCCAGCATTTT.

The DNA of the CDR3 is TGTGCCAGTAGTAAGGGGACAGAACAAGAGACCCAGTACTTC. This codes for CASSKGTEQETQYF. This chain uses TRBV19 with TRBJ2-5; 7 positions agree with TRBD1. After removal of 4 bases from V and 2 bases from J, the junction contained 4 bases not matched to a gene. CDR1 and CDR2 from the germline V gene are LNHDA and SQIVND (reference sequence). The CDR3 runs to 14 residues. Full variable domain (missing parts from reference TRBV19 and TRBJ2-5): DGGITQSPKYLFRKEGQNVTLSCEQNLNHDAMYWYRQDPGQGLRLIYYSQIVNDFQKGDIAEGYSVSREKKESFPLTVTSAQKNPTAFYLCASSKGTEQETQYFGPGTRLLVL.

The V call is TRBV5-1, the J call TRBJ2-5; 12 bases agree with TRBD1. Germline lookup yields CDR1 SGHRS and CDR2 YFSETQ. This CDR3 is built from 16 residues. The ends lost 4 bases at V and 4 bases at J; junction bases unmatched: 8. This CDR3 is CASSAGTGGLAETQYF. DNA of the CDR3: TGCGCCAGCAGCGCCGGGACAGGGGGCTTAGCAGAGACCCAGTACTTC.

Here the CDR3 reads CASSPVDTEAFF. CDR3 bases: TGTGCCAGCAGCCCGGTGGACACTGAAGCTTTCTTT. The chain links TRBV5-5 to TRBJ1-1, with no clear D. Germline V gene lookup returns CDR1 SGHKS and CDR2 YYEKEE (reference sequence). The CDR3 consists of 12 residues. The ends were cut back, 4 bases at V and 3 bases at J, with 7 bases in the middle.

The CDR3 DNA reads as TGCGCCAGCAGGGGACTAGCGCCGGATGGGAACACCGGGGAGCTGTTTTTT. Translating it yields CASRGLAPDGNTGELFF. This chain uses TRBV10-1 with TRBJ2-2; 10 nucleotides align to TRBD2. In germline, CDR1 is WNHNN, CDR2 SYGVQD (reference sequence). The CDR3 length is 17 residues. Trimming removed 6 bases from V and 1 base from J; junction bases left unmatched: 8.

This chain uses TRBV11-2 with TRBJ2-1, with TRBD2 matching 14 bases. The germline V gene encodes CDR1 SGHAT and CDR2 FQNNGV. The CDR3 sequence is 15 residues long. The V gene end was trimmed by 3 bases and the J gene end by 8 bases; junction bases not matched to a gene: 3. CDR3 sequence (DNA): TGTGCCAGCAGCTTCTGGACTAGCGGGAGGCATGAGCAGTTCTTC. Translated, it gives CASSFWTSGRHEQFF.

The genes are TRBV7-6 and TRBJ2-1, with 8 bases identical to TRBD1. V shed 3 bases and J 4 bases; nucleotides not matched to a gene: 8. The germline CDR1 and CDR2 sequences are SGHVS and FNYEAQ. The CDR3 extends over 16 amino acids. The CDR3 bases are TGTGCCAGCAGCTTCTTGACAGGGGATTCATACAATGAGCAGTTCTTC. It translates to CASSFLTGDSYNEQFF.

The chain combines TRBV6-5 with TRBJ1-1; D not resolved. V dropped 3 bases and J dropped 2 bases, with 13 bases sitting between them. The germline V gene has CDR1 MNHEY and CDR2 SVGAGI. CDR3 length equals 15 residues. The CDR3 DNA reads as TGTGCCAGCAGTTATAGTCCGAGTCTCAACACTGAAGCTTTCTTT. This codes for CASSYSPSLNTEAFF.

The J gene is TRBJ2-3, the V gene TRBV6-5, with a weak D call TRBD2 (7 bases). The CDR3 is 15 residues long. Trimming pared 2 bases from V and 2 bases from J, leaving 11 bases between. Germline V CDR1 and CDR2: MNHEY, SVGAGI. CDR3 coding DNA: TGTGCCAGCAGTTACGGGGGGGCGATCACAGATACGCAGTATTTT. Its translation is CASSYGGAITDTQYF.

The chain is built from TRBV11-3 and TRBJ2-1, with a tentative D call TRBD1 (5 bases). This CDR3 has 13 amino acids. CDR1 is SGHNT and CDR2 is YENEEA in the germline V gene. Trimming took 7 bases from V and 7 from J, leaving 14 bases between them. The DNA for the CDR3 is TGTGCCAGCACCCAGGGCCTCAAGAATGAGCAGTTCTTC. Its translation: CASTQGLKNEQFF.

This chain joins TRBV4-1 and TRBJ2-4, with D uncertain. V was clipped by 0 bases and J by 7 bases, with 22 bases between them. The CDR3 runs 18 residues. Germline CDR1 is MGHRA and CDR2 is YSYEKL. The CDR3 reads CASSQEFSRYWVMNIQYF. The CDR3 DNA follows: TGCGCCAGCAGCCAAGAGTTTAGCAGGTATTGGGTCATGAACATTCAGTACTTC.

This clone was seen just once. CDR3 DNA: TGTGCCTGGAGCGGACAGGGGTATGAAAAACTGTTTTTT. This translates into CAWSGQGYEKLFF. The rearrangement links TRBV30 to TRBJ1-4; 9 nucleotides line up with TRBD1. With 3 bases clipped from V and 6 bases from J, the junction kept 2 bases outside the gene matches. Germline CDR1 reads GTSNPN; CDR2 reads SVGIG (reference sequence). There are 13 residues in the CDR3.

This clone was seen just once. The chain uses TRBV6-6 and TRBJ1-5; 9 bases fit TRBD1. The J segment lost 7 bases and the V segment lost 5 bases, leaving 6 bases of the junction unmatched. CDR1 is MNHNY and CDR2 is SVGAGI in the germline V gene (reference sequence). The CDR3 is 14 residues long. The CDR3 DNA sequence: TGTGCCAGCAGTATACAGGGGGCGGCGCAGCCCCAGCATTTT. It is translated as CASSIQGAAQPQHF.